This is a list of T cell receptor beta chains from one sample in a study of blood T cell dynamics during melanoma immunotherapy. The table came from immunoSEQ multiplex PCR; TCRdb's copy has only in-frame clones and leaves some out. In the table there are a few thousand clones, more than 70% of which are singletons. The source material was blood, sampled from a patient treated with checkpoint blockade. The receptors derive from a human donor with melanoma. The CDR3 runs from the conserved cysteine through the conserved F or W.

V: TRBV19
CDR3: CASSAGTGSSYEQYF

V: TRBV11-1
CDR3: CASSLVGLAGGITDTQYF

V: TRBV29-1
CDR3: CSVDRGGRETQYF

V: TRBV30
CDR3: CAWKGNTEAFF

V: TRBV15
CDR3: CATSREAGVYNEQFF

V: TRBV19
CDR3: CASRQGRLPTFF

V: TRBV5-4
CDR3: CASSLVGRGTYGYTF

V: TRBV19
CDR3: CASMVTGTSGYTF

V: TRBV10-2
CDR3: CASTGRGDGYTF

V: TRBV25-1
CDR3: CASSESPTDAGELFF

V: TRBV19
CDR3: CASRIAGVNEQFF

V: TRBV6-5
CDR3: CASRTAGVRDEQFF

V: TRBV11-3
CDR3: CASSLAGLSSNEQFF

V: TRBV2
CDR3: CATQDRSGYSPLHF

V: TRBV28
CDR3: CASSFLRRDEQFF

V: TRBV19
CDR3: CASTDRGYNEKLFF

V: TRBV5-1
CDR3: CASSLSGGQGTQYF

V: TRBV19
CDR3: CASSIDEPASLYGYTF

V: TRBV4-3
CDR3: CASRPGTGGYGYTF

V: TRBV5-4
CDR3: CASLGLNTEAFF

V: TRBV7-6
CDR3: CASRPPPAVNTEAFF

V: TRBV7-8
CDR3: CASSPLWGALGQPQHF

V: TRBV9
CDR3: CASSVVDSNEQFF

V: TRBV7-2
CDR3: CASRWGRSTNEQFF

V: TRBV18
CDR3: CASSPGPNTEAFF

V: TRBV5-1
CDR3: CASSLGTSGSQQSEQFF

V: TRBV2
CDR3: CASGPLAGGYNEQFF

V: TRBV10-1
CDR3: CASSDEGLAERSYNEQFF

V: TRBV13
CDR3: CASSFSGNTIYF

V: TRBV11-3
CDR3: CASSLGQGAHEQYF

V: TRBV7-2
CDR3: CASSLGPLAGVSNNEQFF

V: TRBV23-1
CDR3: CASSQSQGGTEAFF

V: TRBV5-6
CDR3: CASSLASLDRRTEAFF

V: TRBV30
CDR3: CAWSSMQRRYYADGYTF

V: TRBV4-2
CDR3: CASSQGGRGSGQPQHF

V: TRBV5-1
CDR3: CASSLAPADASPLHF

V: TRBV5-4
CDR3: CASTLSSGRYAGELFF

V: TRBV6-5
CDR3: CASSYKASWNTGELFF

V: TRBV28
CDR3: CASSPAAGGEVDTQYF

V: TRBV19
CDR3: CASSIGRGKGTEAFF

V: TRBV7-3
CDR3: CASSLSSRNEQFF

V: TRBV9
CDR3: CASSVGDGTGGYF

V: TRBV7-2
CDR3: CASSLMDQPQHF

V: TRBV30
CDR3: CAWSVRAGLSGNTIYF

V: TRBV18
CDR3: CASSGQGGYEQYF

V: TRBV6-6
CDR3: CASSYLGTEAFF

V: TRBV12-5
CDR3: CASGAGARDYGYTF

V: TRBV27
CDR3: CASGWNYNEQFF

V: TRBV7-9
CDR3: CATPGGRSSLETQYF

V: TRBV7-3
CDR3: CASSLGTGYSGNTIYF

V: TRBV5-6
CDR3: CASSGDFADTQYF

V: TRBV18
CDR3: CASLLGGADYNEQFF

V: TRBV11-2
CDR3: CASSLDTVNEQYF

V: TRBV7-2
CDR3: CASSLSLTSYEQYF